Listed below are T cell receptor beta chains from one sample, sequenced in a study of T cell responses to AZD1222 COVID-19 vaccine. Using immunoSEQ multiplex PCR, the repertoire was profiled, and TCRdb retains in-frame clones only, with some absent. Of about 120,000 clones listed, 90% are singletons. The material was peripheral blood, obtained 28 days after the second dose of the MenACWY control vaccine. The receptors shown here come from an adult who received the MenACWY meningococcal vaccine as a control. CDR3s include the opening cysteine and the closing phenylalanine or tryptophan. The D gene is left open where the match is weak.

TRBD2 | TRBJ2-3 | 14 | TRBV29-1 | CSLKTSGVTDTQYF
TRBD2 | TRBJ2-1 | 14 | TRBV6-4 | CASSRTSGNNEQFF
TRBD2 | TRBJ2-2 | 14 | TRBV5-1 | CASSAGTRAGELFF
NA | TRBJ2-3 | 15 | TRBV4-1 | CASSQAPGSTDTQYF
NA | TRBJ2-1 | 12 | TRBV11-3 | CASSLVDNEQFF
TRBD1 | TRBJ2-7 | 15 | TRBV18 | CASSPHRGSQYEQYF
TRBD2 | TRBJ2-1 | 19 | TRBV2 | CASSELTSGGYLSYNEQFF
NA | TRBJ1-6 | 16 | TRBV5-6 | CASSRANRVANPPLHF
NA | TRBJ2-1 | 16 | TRBV27 | CASSPTPGPRYNEQFF
TRBD1 | TRBJ1-2 | 14 | TRBV7-9 | CASSPGQFNYGYTF
NA | TRBJ2-7 | 15 | TRBV18 | CASSPSRGDISEQYF
NA | TRBJ2-1 | 12 | TRBV12-3/TRBV12-4 | CASSLAFNEQFF
NA | TRBJ1-5 | 14 | TRBV11-2 | CASSTSYSNQPQHF
TRBD2 | TRBJ2-1 | 19 | TRBV28 | CASSLVGITPGLAMHEQFF
TRBD2 | TRBJ2-1 | 15 | TRBV19 | CASGLVAGGYNEQFF
TRBD2 | TRBJ2-5 | 15 | TRBV7-3 | CASSPGLAGVETQYF
NA | TRBJ2-2 | 15 | TRBV3-1/TRBV3-2 | CASSHGLEVTGELFF
NA | TRBJ1-4 | 16 | TRBV6-2/TRBV6-3 | CASSTLDSAPNEKLFF
NA | TRBJ1-3 | 13 | TRBV5-5 | CASSLSSGNTIYF
NA | TRBJ2-2 | 15 | TRBV9 | CASSVYGGNTGELFF
TRBD1 | TRBJ1-2 | 13 | TRBV30 | CAWNRDRPLGYTF
TRBD1 | TRBJ1-2 | 16 | TRBV9 | CASSVGGTGGYYGYTF
TRBD1 | TRBJ1-1 | 17 | TRBV18 | CASSRYSGQDKNTEAFF
NA | TRBJ2-1 | 13 | TRBV11-3 | CASSLVQANEQFF
TRBD1 | TRBJ2-1 | 16 | TRBV28 | CASSFPPGGLLNEQFF
NA | TRBJ1-2 | 15 | TRBV3-1/TRBV3-2 | CASSQVVGADYGYTF